The text below deals with one TCR beta chain. The antigen this receptor binds is unknown. No base qualities exist here, and no much larger clone lies one base off it. The data belong to a study of blood T cell repertoires in COVID-19 (dated by TCRdb to the early 2020s). With regard to the full study: Samples from collaborators originated in the United States, Italy and Spain and spanned both the acute and convalescent phases of COVID-19. The prospective study material was composed of cDNA or gDNA derived from T cells, B-cell-depleted T cells, or PBMCs. The dataset comprised deeply sampled blood TCRbeta repertoires from subjects exposed to, actively infected with, or recovered from COVID-19. A freely available public database, intended as a resource for researchers studying the immune response to SARS-CoV-2, is where the repertoires were released. Samples were obtained from the ongoing ImmuneRACE study (first 160 participants) and from 950 to 1,500 subjects provided by 6 global collaborators. The sample metadata nearly always contained a de-identified subject ID, COVID-19 status, age in years and sex. Where available, HLA class I and class II types were taken from metadata supplied by the sample provider and were not determined by assay-based typing. Results the study describes overall, beyond this receptor: The quantity of clinical and demographic metadata differed by source and by participant and was supplied without curation.

TCRbeta CDR3 regions were amplified from genomic DNA by means of the immunoSEQ Assay, a bias-controlled multiplex PCR. The paper's processing steps were these. The number of nucleated cells in each sample was estimated by amplification of reference gene primers within the assay. Sequence reads were collapsed and filtered to measure the absolute abundance of every unique TCRbeta CDR3 rearrangement. For each sample, productive Simpson clonality was calculated as the square root of Simpson's diversity index over productive rearrangements. TCRdb re-hosts the immuneACCESS table, in-frame sequences only. Its copies lack some clones; in the studies checked, an unresolved V gene accounts for under half of them, and the cause for the rest is not known. The V and J calls and clone size come from that table; D and trimming were worked out from the DNA. This sample comprises under 80,000 clones, roughly 86% of them detected only once. The ten largest clones represent almost 4% of the sample.

The collaborating institutions used their own protocols to collect whole blood in K2EDTA tubes. For TCRbeta analysis, collaborators shipped samples in one of three forms: frozen whole blood, isolated PBMCs, or DNA extracted from either of those sample types. Trimming removed 5 bases from V and 6 bases from J; the gene matches leave 9 bases unexplained. The cysteine opens and the phenylalanine closes a CDR3 of 15 amino acids. Solely the CDR3 DNA is kept, with 45 bases framed from the first base. The germline V gene (reference sequence) gives CDR1 as LNHNV and CDR2 as YYDKDF. Material: peripheral blood. The chain links TRBV15 with TRBJ2-2, and 7 bases in between align with TRBD1. The source of this sequence is a man in his sixties or seventies with active COVID-19. At the DNA level, the sequence is TGTGCCACCAGCCCCCAGACAGGGTGGGCCGGGGAGCTGTTTTTT. It is translated as CATSPQTGWAGELFF.